This is a list of T cell receptor beta chains from one sample in a study of T-cell reconstitution after alpha-beta-depleted transplantation in children. A single record per CDR3 protein comes from TCRdb applying MiXCR to the PCR reads. The sample has roughly 420,000 distinct CDR3 sequences, around 15% seen once; the top ten hold under 30%. Source: PBMCs, mostly from graft donor cells, taken 360 days after TCRalphabeta/CD19-depleted stem cell transplant. Receptors were obtained from a boy in the first two years of life who had a stem cell transplant for Wiskott-Aldrich syndrome, so the T cells may come from the graft donor. Each CDR3 is given with its conserved first and last residue. The D gene is left open where the match is weak. Part of the rows lack a size; the others show once, few, many or a class for expanded clones.

clone size: few; J gene: TRBJ2-2; D gene: TRBD2; V gene: TRBV30; CDR3 protein: CAWSASGRFREHGELFF; CDR3 DNA: TGTGCCTGGAGTGCGAGCGGGAGATTTCGAGAACACGGGGAGCTGTTTTTT
clone size: few; J gene: TRBJ2-3; D gene: TRBD2; V gene: TRBV29-1; CDR3 protein: CSVVPSGGRTDTQYF; CDR3 DNA: TGCAGCGTTGTACCCTCGGGGGGGCGAACAGATACGCAGTATTTT
clone size: NA; J gene: TRBJ2-2; D gene: TRBD2; V gene: TRBV6-2/TRBV6-3; CDR3 protein: CASSFLGLASTGGLFF; CDR3 DNA: TGTGCCAGCAGTTTCTTAGGACTAGCGAGCACCGGGGGGCTGTTTTTT
clone size: NA; J gene: TRBJ2-1; D gene: NA; V gene: TRBV12-3/TRBV12-4; CDR3 protein: CASSNWDWRSQTLSGQFF; CDR3 DNA: TGTGCCAGCAGTAATTGGGATTGGAGGAGTCAGACCCTTTCGGGGCAGTTCTTC
clone size: NA; J gene: TRBJ2-7; D gene: TRBD1; V gene: TRBV18; CDR3 protein: CASSRRGQYEQYF; CDR3 DNA: TGTGCCAGCTCACGAAGGGGACAGTACGAGCAGTACTTC
clone size: NA; J gene: TRBJ2-1; D gene: TRBD2; V gene: TRBV29-1; CDR3 protein: CSVGHRLAGEAYNEQFF; CDR3 DNA: TGCAGCGTTGGACACCGACTAGCGGGAGAGGCCTACAATGAGCAGTTCTTC
clone size: NA; J gene: TRBJ2-1; D gene: NA; V gene: TRBV11-2; CDR3 protein: CASSLGDRPYRSGVRNEQFF; CDR3 DNA: TGTGCCAGCAGCTTGGGGGACAGGCCCTACCGTAGCGGGGTTAGGAATGAGCAGTTCTTC
clone size: NA; J gene: TRBJ2-5; D gene: NA; V gene: TRBV15; CDR3 protein: CATSREIRLYQETQYF; CDR3 DNA: TGTGCCACCAGCAGAGAGATACGGTTGTACCAAGAGACCCAGTACTTC
clone size: few; J gene: TRBJ2-1; D gene: NA; V gene: TRBV20-1; CDR3 protein: CSARIRNRAYNEQFF; CDR3 DNA: TGCAGTGCTAGAATCCGGAACAGGGCATACAATGAGCAGTTCTTC
clone size: NA; J gene: TRBJ1-2; D gene: TRBD1; V gene: TRBV5-5; CDR3 protein: CASSLGPQGAGYGYTF; CDR3 DNA: TGTGCCAGCAGCTTGGGTCCACAGGGGGCCGGCTATGGCTACACCTTC
clone size: NA; J gene: TRBJ2-2; D gene: NA; V gene: TRBV15; CDR3 protein: CATSAGTANTGELFF; CDR3 DNA: TGTGCCACCAGCGCCGGGACCGCGAACACCGGGGAGCTGTTTTTT
clone size: NA; J gene: TRBJ2-5; D gene: NA; V gene: TRBV4-1; CDR3 protein: CASSQPGRVTETQYF; CDR3 DNA: TGCGCCAGCAGCCAACCGGGCAGGGTAACAGAGACCCAGTACTTC
clone size: NA; J gene: TRBJ1-5; D gene: NA; V gene: TRBV10-3; CDR3 protein: CAISAKRGDQPQHF; CDR3 DNA: TGTGCCATCAGTGCGAAACGGGGGGATCAGCCCCAGCATTTT
clone size: few; J gene: TRBJ1-1; D gene: NA; V gene: TRBV7-9; CDR3 protein: CASSHIQGRDMNTEAFF; CDR3 DNA: TGTGCCAGCAGCCACATACAGGGACGGGACATGAACACTGAAGCTTTCTTT
clone size: few; J gene: TRBJ2-5; D gene: NA; V gene: TRBV5-1; CDR3 protein: CASSLAGGSQETQYF; CDR3 DNA: TGCGCCAGCAGCTTGGCCGGAGGCTCCCAAGAGACCCAGTACTTC
clone size: few; J gene: TRBJ2-5; D gene: TRBD1; V gene: TRBV4-1; CDR3 protein: CASSLRDSHETQYF; CDR3 DNA: TGCGCCAGCAGCCTCCGGGACAGTCATGAGACCCAGTACTTC
clone size: few; J gene: TRBJ2-1; D gene: TRBD1; V gene: TRBV12-3/TRBV12-4; CDR3 protein: CASSSWTGSNEQFF; CDR3 DNA: TGTGCCAGCAGTTCCTGGACAGGGAGTAATGAGCAGTTCTTC
clone size: NA; J gene: TRBJ2-2; D gene: NA; V gene: TRBV6-5; CDR3 protein: CASSYSSPLQRIWELFF; CDR3 DNA: NA
clone size: NA; J gene: TRBJ2-7; D gene: TRBD1; V gene: TRBV11-2; CDR3 protein: CASSALQGARYEQYF; CDR3 DNA: TGTGCCAGCAGCGCACTACAGGGGGCGAGGTACGAGCAGTACTTC
clone size: few; J gene: TRBJ2-1; D gene: NA; V gene: TRBV12-3/TRBV12-4; CDR3 protein: CASSRPGREQFF; CDR3 DNA: TGTGCCAGCAGTAGACCGGGCAGGGAGCAGTTCTTC
clone size: few; J gene: TRBJ2-7; D gene: TRBD2; V gene: TRBV6-1; CDR3 protein: CASSLSGRVTYEQYF; CDR3 DNA: TGTGCCAGCAGCCTTAGCGGGAGGGTAACCTACGAGCAGTACTTC
clone size: many; J gene: TRBJ2-7; D gene: TRBD1; V gene: TRBV7-2; CDR3 protein: CASSPRPDRGFYEQYF; CDR3 DNA: TGTGCCAGCAGCCCTCGCCCGGACAGGGGGTTCTACGAGCAGTACTTC
clone size: NA; J gene: TRBJ2-1; D gene: NA; V gene: TRBV7-9; CDR3 protein: CASSLPRALYNEQFF; CDR3 DNA: TGTGCCAGCAGCTTACCTAGAGCCCTGTACAATGAGCAGTTCTTC
clone size: NA; J gene: TRBJ2-3; D gene: NA; V gene: TRBV13; CDR3 protein: CASSSNPSGKDTQYF; CDR3 DNA: TGTGCCAGCAGCTCCAACCCCTCAGGGAAGGATACGCAGTATTTT
clone size: few; J gene: TRBJ2-1; D gene: NA; V gene: TRBV30; CDR3 protein: CAWSVAMRNEQFF; CDR3 DNA: TGTGCCTGGAGTGTCGCGATGCGGAATGAGCAGTTCTTC
clone size: many; J gene: TRBJ2-1; D gene: NA; V gene: TRBV20-1; CDR3 protein: CSARGGFYNEQFF; CDR3 DNA: TGCAGTGCTAGGGGGGGTTTCTACAATGAGCAGTTCTTC
clone size: NA; J gene: TRBJ2-5; D gene: TRBD1; V gene: TRBV7-2; CDR3 protein: CASSLMGQGGETQYF; CDR3 DNA: TGTGCCAGCAGCTTAATGGGACAGGGAGGAGAGACCCAGTACTTC